Reported below is one T cell receptor beta chain. The ends lost 0 bases at V and 4 bases at J; junction bases unmatched: 6. CDR1 is MNHEY and CDR2 is SVGAGI in the germline V gene. The CDR3 has 16 residues. This entry belongs to a study of blood T cell repertoires in COVID-19. Study context: Sources were T cells, B-cell-depleted T cells, or PBMCs; the material itself was cDNA or gDNA.

TCRdb's table, derived via immunoSEQ multiplex PCR, lists solely in-frame clones and lacks some. The sample includes under 25,000 clones, nearly 90% of them seen just once. The sequence was collected from a human donor with active COVID-19. The donor label of this sample is uncertain. The sample comprised peripheral blood. This chain links TRBV6-5 with TRBJ2-3, with 8 nucleotides matching TRBD2. The CDR3 here is CASSYSQREMSDTQYF. CDR3 bases: TGTGCCAGCAGTTACTCCCAGCGGGAGATGTCAGATACGCAGTATTTT.